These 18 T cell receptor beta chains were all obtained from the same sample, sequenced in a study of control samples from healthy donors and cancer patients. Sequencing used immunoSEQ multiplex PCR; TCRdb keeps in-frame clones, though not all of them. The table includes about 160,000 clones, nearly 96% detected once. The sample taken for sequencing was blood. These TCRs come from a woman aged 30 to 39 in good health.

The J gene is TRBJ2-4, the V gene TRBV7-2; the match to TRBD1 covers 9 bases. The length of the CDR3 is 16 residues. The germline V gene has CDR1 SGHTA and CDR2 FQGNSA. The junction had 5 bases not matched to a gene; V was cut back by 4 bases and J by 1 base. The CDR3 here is CASSSQGAVAKNIQYF. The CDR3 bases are TGTGCCAGCAGCTCACAGGGGGCGGTGGCCAAAAACATTCAGTACTTC.

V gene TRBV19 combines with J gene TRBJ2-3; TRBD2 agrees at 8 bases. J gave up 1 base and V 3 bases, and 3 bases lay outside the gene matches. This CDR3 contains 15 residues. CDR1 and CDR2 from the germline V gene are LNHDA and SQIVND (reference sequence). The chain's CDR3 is CASSIRRGGTDTQYF. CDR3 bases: TGTGCCAGTAGTATCCGGCGGGGGGGCACAGATACGCAGTATTTT.

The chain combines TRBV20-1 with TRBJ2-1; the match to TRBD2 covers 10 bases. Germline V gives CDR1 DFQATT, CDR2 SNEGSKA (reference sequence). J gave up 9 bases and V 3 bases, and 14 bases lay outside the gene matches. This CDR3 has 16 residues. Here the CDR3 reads CSASGLAARRTGEQFF. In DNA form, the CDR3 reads TGCAGTGCTAGTGGACTAGCGGCCCGAAGAACGGGTGAGCAGTTCTTC.

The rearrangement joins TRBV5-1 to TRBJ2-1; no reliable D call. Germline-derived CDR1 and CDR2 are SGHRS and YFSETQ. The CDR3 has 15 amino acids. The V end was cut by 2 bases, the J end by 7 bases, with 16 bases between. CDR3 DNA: TGCGCCAGCAGCTTAGACGTCCGAGGTGGAAATGAGCAGTTCTTC. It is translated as CASSLDVRGGNEQFF.

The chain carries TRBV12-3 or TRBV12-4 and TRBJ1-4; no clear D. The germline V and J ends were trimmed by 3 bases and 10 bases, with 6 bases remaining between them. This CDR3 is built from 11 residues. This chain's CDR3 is CASSLKGKLFF. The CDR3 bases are TGTGCCAGCAGTTTGAAAGGAAAACTGTTTTTT.

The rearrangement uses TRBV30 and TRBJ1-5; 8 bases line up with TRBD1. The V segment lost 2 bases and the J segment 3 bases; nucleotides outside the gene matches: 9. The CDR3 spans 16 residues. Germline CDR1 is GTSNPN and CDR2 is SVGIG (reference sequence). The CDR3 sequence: CAWSLPRTGNNQPQHF. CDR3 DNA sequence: TGTGCCTGGAGTTTACCCCGGACAGGGAACAATCAGCCCCAGCATTTT.

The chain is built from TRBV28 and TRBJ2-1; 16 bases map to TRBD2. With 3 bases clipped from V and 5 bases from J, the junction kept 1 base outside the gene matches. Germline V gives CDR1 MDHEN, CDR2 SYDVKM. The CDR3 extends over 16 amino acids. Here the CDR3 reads CASSLGLAGGNNEQFF. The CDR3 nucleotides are TGTGCCAGCAGTTTGGGACTAGCGGGAGGGAACAATGAGCAGTTCTTC.

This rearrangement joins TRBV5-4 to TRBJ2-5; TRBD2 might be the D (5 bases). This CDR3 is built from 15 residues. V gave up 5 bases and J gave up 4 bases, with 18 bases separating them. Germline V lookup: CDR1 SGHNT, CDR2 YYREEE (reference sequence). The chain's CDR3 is CASRAIGGRRETQYF. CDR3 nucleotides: TGTGCCAGCAGAGCCATTGGCGGGCGGCGAGAGACCCAGTACTTC.

CDR3 protein: CASSHDPQGGYGYTF. DNA of the CDR3: TGCGCCAGCAGCCACGACCCCCAGGGGGGCTATGGCTACACCTTC. The genes are TRBV4-1 and TRBJ1-2, with 7 bases lining up with TRBD1. The CDR3 loop spans 15 amino acids. Germline V gene sequence: CDR1 MGHRA, CDR2 YSYEKL. The V gene end was trimmed by 3 bases and the J gene end by 4 bases; junction bases not matched to a gene: 8.

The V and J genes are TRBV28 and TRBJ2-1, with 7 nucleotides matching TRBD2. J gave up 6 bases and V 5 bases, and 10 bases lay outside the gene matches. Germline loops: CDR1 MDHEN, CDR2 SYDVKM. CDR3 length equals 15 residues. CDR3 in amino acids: CASSRPGLPGNEQFF. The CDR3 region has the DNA TGTGCCAGCAGTCGACCGGGACTACCCGGCAATGAGCAGTTCTTC.

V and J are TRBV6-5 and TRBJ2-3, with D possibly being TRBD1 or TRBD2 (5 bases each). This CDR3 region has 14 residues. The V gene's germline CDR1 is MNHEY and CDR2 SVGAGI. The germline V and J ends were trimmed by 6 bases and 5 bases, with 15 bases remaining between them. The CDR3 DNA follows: TGTGCCAGCAGCGAGGGGCATGCGCGAGATACGCAGTATTTT. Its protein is CASSEGHARDTQYF.

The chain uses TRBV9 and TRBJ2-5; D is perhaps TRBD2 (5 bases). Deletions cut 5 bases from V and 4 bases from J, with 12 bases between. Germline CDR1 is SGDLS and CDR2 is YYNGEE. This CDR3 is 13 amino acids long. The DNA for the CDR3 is TGTGCCAGCAGTGCGAGAGGGCGAGAGACCCAGTACTTC. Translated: CASSARGRETQYF.

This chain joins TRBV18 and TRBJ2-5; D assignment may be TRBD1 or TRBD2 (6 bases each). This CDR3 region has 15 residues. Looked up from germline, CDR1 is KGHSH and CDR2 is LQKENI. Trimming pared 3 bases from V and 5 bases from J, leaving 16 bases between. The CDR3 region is CASSPNGGAGETQYF. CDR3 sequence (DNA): TGTGCCAGCTCACCGAACGGGGGCGCTGGGGAGACCCAGTACTTC.

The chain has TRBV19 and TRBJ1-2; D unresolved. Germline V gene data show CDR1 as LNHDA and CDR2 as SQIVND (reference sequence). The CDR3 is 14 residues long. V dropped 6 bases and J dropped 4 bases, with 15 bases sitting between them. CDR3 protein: CASRPWYRLYGYTF. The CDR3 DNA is TGTGCCAGTAGGCCGTGGTACAGACTCTATGGCTACACCTTC.

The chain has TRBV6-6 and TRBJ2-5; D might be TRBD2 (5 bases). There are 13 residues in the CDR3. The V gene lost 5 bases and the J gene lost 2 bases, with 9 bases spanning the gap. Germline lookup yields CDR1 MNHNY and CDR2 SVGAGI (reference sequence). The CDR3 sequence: CASSADWQETQYF. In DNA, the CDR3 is TGTGCCAGCAGTGCGGACTGGCAAGAGACCCAGTACTTC.

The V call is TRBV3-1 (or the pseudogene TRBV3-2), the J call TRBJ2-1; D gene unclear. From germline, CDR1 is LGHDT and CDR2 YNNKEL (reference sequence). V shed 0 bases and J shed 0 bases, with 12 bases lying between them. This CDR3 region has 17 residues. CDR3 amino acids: CASSQDGSRASYNEQFF. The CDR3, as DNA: TGTGCCAGCAGCCAAGATGGTTCGAGAGCCTCCTACAATGAGCAGTTCTTC.

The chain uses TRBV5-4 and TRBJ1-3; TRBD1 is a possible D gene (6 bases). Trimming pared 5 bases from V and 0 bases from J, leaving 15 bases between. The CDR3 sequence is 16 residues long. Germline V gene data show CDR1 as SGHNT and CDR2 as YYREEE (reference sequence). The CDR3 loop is CASSPGHQSSGNTIYF. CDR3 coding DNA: TGTGCCAGCAGTCCGGGACACCAGAGCTCTGGAAACACCATATATTTT.

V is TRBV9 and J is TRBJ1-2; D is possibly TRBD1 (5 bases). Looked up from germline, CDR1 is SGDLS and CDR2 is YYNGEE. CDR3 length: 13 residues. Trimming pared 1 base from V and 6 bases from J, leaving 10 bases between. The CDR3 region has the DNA TGTGCCAGCAGCGTAACACAGACAGATGGCTACACCTTC. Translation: CASSVTQTDGYTF.